The T cell receptor (beta chain) under discussion was sequenced for a study of control samples from healthy donors and cancer patients. TCRdb's copy holds only in-frame clones and misses some; the assay was immunoSEQ multiplex PCR. Of about 140,000 clones detected, more than 90% appear once; the ten largest clones hold approximately 2.9%. Germline loops: CDR1 MRHNA, CDR2 SNTAGT. Losses at the gene ends were 2 bases for V and 5 bases for J; bases not matched to a gene: 1. The CDR3 is 13 residues long. Sequencing was performed on blood. This chain links TRBV6-4 with TRBJ1-1; 8 nucleotides agree with TRBD1. The TCR comes from a man under 40 in good health. CDR3 coding DNA: TGTGCCAGCAGTGACACAGGGGGAACTGAAGCTTTCTTT. This encodes CASSDTGGTEAFF.